The clone carrying this TCR beta chain appeared a few times. The antigen is not known. Individual cDNA molecules were tagged with unique molecular identifiers, the study reported. Each CDR3 protein is one row after TCRdb ran MiXCR on the 5' RACE reads. The table records 80,000 to 95,000 distinct CDR3 sequences, around a sixth of them present only once. The V gene's germline CDR1 is MDHEN and CDR2 SYDVKM. V was pared by 3 bases and J by 3 bases, with 3 bases of the junction left unmatched. The CDR3 consists of 14 residues. The record originates from a study of early T cells in non-severe SARS-CoV-2 infection. Study context: Whole-blood bulk RNA, unsorted, was sequenced, and chains were unpaired. Study results and caveats: Comparison of clonotypes with VDJdb favored anti-spike CD8 responses while missing private and CD4 specificities.

This receptor was obtained from an adult who was a healthcare worker with PCR-confirmed SARS-CoV-2 infection or an uninfected control (not recorded which). The V call is TRBV28, the J call TRBJ2-7; 9 bases are a match to TRBD1. Source: whole blood, taken at baseline. This CDR3 reads CASSFGTGIYEQYF. The CDR3 DNA reads as TGTGCCAGCAGTTTTGGGACAGGGATCTACGAGCAGTACTTC.